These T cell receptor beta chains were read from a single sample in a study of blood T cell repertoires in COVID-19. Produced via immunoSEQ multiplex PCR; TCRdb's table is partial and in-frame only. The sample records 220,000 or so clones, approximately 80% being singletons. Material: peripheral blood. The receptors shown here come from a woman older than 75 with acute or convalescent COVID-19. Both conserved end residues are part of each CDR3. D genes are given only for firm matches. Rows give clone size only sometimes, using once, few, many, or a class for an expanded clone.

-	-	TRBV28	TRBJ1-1	TGTGCCAGCAGTTTTTACGTCGGGAACACTGAAGCTTTCTTT	CASSFYVGNTEAFF
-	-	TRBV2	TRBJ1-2	TGTGCCACTCACAGGGCCAACTATGGCTACACCTTC	CATHRANYGYTF
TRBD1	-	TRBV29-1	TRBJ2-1	TGCAGCGTCGTCCCGGGACAGGGGAAATACAATGAGCAGTTCTTC	CSVVPGQGKYNEQFF
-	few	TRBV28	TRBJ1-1	TGTGCCAGCAGTTTACCCTCTGGGGGGAAAGCTTTCTTT	CASSLPSGGKAFF
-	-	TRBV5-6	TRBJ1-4	TGTGCCAGCAGCTTGTCGCCCCTACGGGAAAAACTGTTTTTT	CASSLSPLREKLFF
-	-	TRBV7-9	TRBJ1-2	TGTGCCAGCAGCCGATACCCTCAACAGGCTAACTATGGCTACACCTTC	CASSRYPQQANYGYTF
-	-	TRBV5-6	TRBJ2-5	TGTGCCAGCAGCCCAGATAAAGGGGTAGGAGAGACCCAGTACTTC	CASSPDKGVGETQYF
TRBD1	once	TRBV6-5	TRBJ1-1	TGTGCCAGTAATTCGGGACAGGGGATATGGACTGAAGCTTTCTTT	CASNSGQGIWTEAFF
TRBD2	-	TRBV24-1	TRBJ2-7	TGTGCCACCAGTGACGGGACTAGCGGGACCGGGCAGTACTTC	CATSDGTSGTGQYF
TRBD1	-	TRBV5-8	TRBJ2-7	TGTGCCAGCAGAGGTGGAAGGGGGCTAACCTACGAGCAGTACTTC	CASRGGRGLTYEQYF
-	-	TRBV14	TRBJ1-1	TGTGCCAGCAAGGCGGGGATGGCAGGGCCAGAGAACACTGAAGCTTTCTTT	CASKAGMAGPENTEAFF
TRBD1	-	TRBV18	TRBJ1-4	TGTGCCAGCTCACCCTGGGGACAGGCAACTAATGAAAAACTGTTTTTT	CASSPWGQATNEKLFF
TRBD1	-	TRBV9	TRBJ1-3	TGTGCCAGCAGCGTAGCCGGGACAGGGGTCTCTGGAAACACCATATATTTT	CASSVAGTGVSGNTIYF
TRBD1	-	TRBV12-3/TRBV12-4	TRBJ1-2	TGTGCCAGCACCCAGACAGGGCACTATGGCTACACCTTC	CASTQTGHYGYTF
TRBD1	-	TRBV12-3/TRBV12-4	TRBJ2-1	TGTGCCAGCAGTTTTATAGGGGGCGATGAGCAGTTCTTC	CASSFIGGDEQFF
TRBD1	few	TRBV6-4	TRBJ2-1	TGTGCCAGCAGTGCCTCCGGGACAGGGACCCACAATGAGCAGTTCTTC	CASSASGTGTHNEQFF
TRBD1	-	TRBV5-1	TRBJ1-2	TGCGCCAGCAGCTCGGGACAGCCTAACTATGGCTACACCTTC	CASSSGQPNYGYTF
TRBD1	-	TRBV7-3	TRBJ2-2	TGTGCCAGCAGCTTAAGGGGACAGGGGGGCGGGAACACCGGGGAGCTGTTTTTT	CASSLRGQGGGNTGELFF
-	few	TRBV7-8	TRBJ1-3	TGTGCCAGCAGCCTGGACTTTGACAGGTACGGAAACACCATATATTTT	CASSLDFDRYGNTIYF
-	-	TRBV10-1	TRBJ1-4	TGCGCCAGCAGTGAGTCGACTGGACCTCGGGAAGTAAATGAAAAACTGTTTTTT	CASSESTGPREVNEKLFF
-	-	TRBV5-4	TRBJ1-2	TGTGCCAGCAGACCTCAGGGTGGCTATGGCTACACCTTC	CASRPQGGYGYTF
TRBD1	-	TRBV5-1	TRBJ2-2	TGCGCCAGCAGCTTACTAGGGGGACAGGGGGCCACCGGGGAGCTGTTTTTT	CASSLLGGQGATGELFF
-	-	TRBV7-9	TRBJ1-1	TGTGCCAGCAGCTTATCTTCACAGAATGAAGCTTTCTTT	CASSLSSQNEAFF
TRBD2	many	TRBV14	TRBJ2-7	TGTGCCAGCAGCCGAATTAGCGGGGGTTACTCCTACGAGCAGTACTTC	CASSRISGGYSYEQYF
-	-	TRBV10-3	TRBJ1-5	TGTGCCACCCTTACAGGGAATATTGGAAATCAGCCCCAGCATTTT	CATLTGNIGNQPQHF
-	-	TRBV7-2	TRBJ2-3	TGTGCCAGCAGTTTTCAGGGCCATGGAGATACGCAGTATTTT	CASSFQGHGDTQYF
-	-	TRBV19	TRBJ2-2	TGTGCCAGTAGTCCCTACGGCAGGGGGAACACCGGGGAGCTGTTTTTT	CASSPYGRGNTGELFF
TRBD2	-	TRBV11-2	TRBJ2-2	TGTGCCAGCAGCCCTCACTATAGCGGGAGTAGGACCGGGGAGCTGTTTTTT	CASSPHYSGSRTGELFF
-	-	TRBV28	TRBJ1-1	TGTGCCAGCAGTAACGAACAGGGAGTGCGCCTTGAAGCTTTCTTT	CASSNEQGVRLEAFF
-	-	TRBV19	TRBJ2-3	TGTGCCAGTAGCTCGATCGGGCTAGCTCCCGCAGATACGCAGTATTTT	CASSSIGLAPADTQYF
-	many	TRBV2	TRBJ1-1	TGTGCCAGCAGTGGGGGCAGGAAAAACACTGAAGCTTTCTTT	CASSGGRKNTEAFF
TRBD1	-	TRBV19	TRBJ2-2	TGTGCCAGTAGGTTCGGGACAGGGTCCACCGGGGAGCTGTTTTTT	CASRFGTGSTGELFF
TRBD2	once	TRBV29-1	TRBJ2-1	TGCAGCGTGTTAGGACTAGCGGGAGGGCGGGTCTCCTACAATGAGCAGTTCTTC	CSVLGLAGGRVSYNEQFF